Each of the 19 T cell receptor beta chains below was sequenced from the same sample in a study of CD4 T cell repertoires in COVID-19. Clones were sequenced by immunoSEQ multiplex PCR, and TCRdb holds only the in-frame ones, with some missing. The table lists approximately 75,000 clones, roughly 85% of them singletons. This sample comprised CD4+ T cells from peripheral blood, obtained after recovery from COVID-19. The receptors were sampled from a human donor who had COVID-19.

As concerns this clone: Germline is not matched at one junction end, which may reflect a read error. J is TRBJ2-1 and V is TRBV3-1 (or the pseudogene TRBV3-2); 7 bases are shared with TRBD2. This CDR3 is built from 11 residues. Germline V gene lookup returns CDR1 LGHDT and CDR2 YNNKEL (reference sequence). DNA for the CDR3: TGTGCCAGCAGCCAAGGGGACTATGCGGTCTTC. It is translated as CASSQGDYAVF.

The CDR3 sequence is CASSLVQGGTYNEQFF. CDR3 DNA sequence: TGCGCCAGCAGCTTGGTACAGGGTGGCACCTACAATGAGCAGTTCTTC. The rearrangement uses TRBV5-1 and TRBJ2-1, with TRBD1 as a possible D gene (6 bases). V dropped 0 bases and J dropped 2 bases, with 12 bases sitting between them. CDR3 size: 16 residues. The V gene's germline CDR1 is SGHRS and CDR2 YFSETQ.

This chain links TRBV10-3 with TRBJ1-3; a possible D gene is TRBD1 (5 bases). Germline lookup yields CDR1 ENHRY and CDR2 SYGVKD. Trimming took 6 bases from V and 7 from J, leaving 10 bases between them. The CDR3 spans 12 residues. DNA of the CDR3: TGTGCCATCAGGAGGGACGGCAACACCATATATTTT. Protein product: CAIRRDGNTIYF.

This sequence joins TRBV18 and TRBJ1-2; D is uncertain. The CDR3 contains 12 residues. In germline, CDR1 is KGHSH, CDR2 LQKENI. Trimming pared 0 bases from V and 7 bases from J, leaving 6 bases between. CDR3 loop: CASSPPGGGYTF. CDR3 coding DNA: TGTGCCAGCTCACCACCAGGTGGTGGCTACACCTTC.

This sequence joins TRBV5-6 and TRBJ1-2; D unresolved. Germline CDR1 and CDR2: SGHDT and YYEEEE. Trimming took off 7 bases at V and 5 bases at J, with 15 bases between the two ends. This CDR3 is built from 13 residues. CDR3 nucleotide sequence: TGTGCCAGCGGCGTACGTGGCGTGTATGGCTACACCTTC. This translates into CASGVRGVYGYTF.

V usage is TRBV19 and J usage is TRBJ1-4, with D unresolved. Germline V lookup: CDR1 LNHDA, CDR2 SQIVND (reference sequence). This CDR3 comprises 15 residues. With 6 bases removed from V and 0 bases from J, the gap between germline ends came to 11 bases. The CDR3 DNA is TGTGCCAGTAGAGGAATTCTGGCAACTAATGAAAAACTGTTTTTT. It encodes CASRGILATNEKLFF.

This clone was seen a few times. The CDR3: CASSREGPSTGGYTF. The CDR3 DNA follows: TGTGCCAGCAGCCGGGAGGGACCTTCCACGGGAGGCTACACCTTC. The J gene is TRBJ1-2, the V gene TRBV3-1 (or the pseudogene TRBV3-2); D may be TRBD1 (5 bases). The CDR3 length is 15 residues. The ends were cut back, 4 bases at V and 8 bases at J, with 20 bases in the middle. CDR1 is LGHDT, CDR2 YNNKEL, per germline (reference sequence).

V usage is TRBV7-2 and J usage is TRBJ2-1; 15 positions match TRBD2. J was trimmed by 4 bases and V by 1 base; bases with no gene match: 5. Germline loops: CDR1 SGHTA, CDR2 FQGNSA. The CDR3 has 18 amino acids. CDR3 protein: CASSLEGTSGRFYNEQFF. CDR3 coding DNA: TGTGCCAGCAGCTTAGAGGGGACTAGCGGGAGGTTTTACAATGAGCAGTTCTTC.

The rearrangement uses TRBV5-1 and TRBJ1-3, with D possibly being TRBD1 (6 bases). The CDR3 loop spans 15 amino acids. Germline V gene data show CDR1 as SGHRS and CDR2 as YFSETQ. V lost 4 bases and J 4 bases, leaving 15 bases between the germline ends. The CDR3 sequence is CASSVDSSGGNTIYF. In DNA, the CDR3 is TGCGCCAGCAGCGTGGACAGTTCAGGAGGAAACACCATATATTTT. Using reference TRBV5-1 and TRBJ1-3 for the parts outside the CDR3, the full variable domain is KAGVTQTPRYLIKTRGQQVTLSCSPISGHRSVSWYQQTPGQGLQFLFEYFSETQRNKGNFPGRFSGRQFSNSRSEMNVSTLELGDSALYLCASSVDSSGGNTIYFGEGSWLTVV.

V gene TRBV7-6 combines with J gene TRBJ1-3, with D unclear. Per the germline V gene, CDR1 is SGHVS and CDR2 is FNYEAQ. This CDR3 contains 14 residues. The germline V and J ends were trimmed by 0 bases and 4 bases, with 7 bases remaining between them. The CDR3, as DNA: TGTGCCAGCAGCTTAGCAGGGTTGGGAAACACCATATATTTT. This codes for CASSLAGLGNTIYF.

This clone showed up just a few times. The chain carries TRBV7-9 and TRBJ1-4; 9 bases fit TRBD1. V shed 0 bases, J shed 8 bases, and the junction held 1 base outside the gene matches. The CDR3 extends over 14 amino acids. CDR1 and CDR2 (germline): SEHNR, FQNEAQ (reference sequence). DNA of the CDR3: TGTGCCAGCAGCTTAGCGGGACAGGGAGAAAAACTGTTTTTT. The encoded protein is CASSLAGQGEKLFF.

The gene calls are TRBV28 and TRBJ2-7, with a weak D call TRBD2 (7 bases). The V gene's germline CDR1 is MDHEN and CDR2 SYDVKM. Trimming left V 10 bases short and J 3 bases short, with 16 bases between. The CDR3 has 13 amino acids. DNA of the CDR3: TGTGCCATCCGGGGGGCTAATCGCTACGAGCAGTACTTC. It specifies CAIRGANRYEQYF.

This clone was observed a few times. This sequence joins TRBV9 and TRBJ2-3, with a tentative D call TRBD2 (7 bases). The CDR3 runs 16 residues. V gave up 0 bases and J gave up 2 bases, with 13 bases separating them. CDR1 and CDR2 (germline): SGDLS, YYNGEE. The CDR3 DNA sequence: TGTGCCAGCAGCGTAGCTGGGGGGGGGCTCACAGATACGCAGTATTTT. This translates into CASSVAGGGLTDTQYF.

This clone appeared a single time. The chain links TRBV5-6 to TRBJ2-7; tentatively, D is TRBD2 (5 bases). There are 12 residues in the CDR3. Germline V gene lookup returns CDR1 SGHDT and CDR2 YYEEEE. With 5 bases removed from V and 3 bases from J, the gap between germline ends came to 9 bases. The CDR3 loop reads CASRGSNYEQYF. CDR3 coding DNA: TGTGCCAGCAGAGGGAGTAACTACGAGCAGTACTTC.

The chain employs TRBV6-5 and TRBJ1-2; D ambiguous. CDR1 and CDR2 from the germline V gene are MNHEY and SVGAGI. Trimming shortened V by 7 bases and J by 4 bases, and 16 bases separated the two germline ends. The CDR3 runs 14 residues. The CDR3 nucleotides read TGTGCCAGCATTCCCCGGGCTTCCAGCTATGGCTACACCTTC. Residues: CASIPRASSYGYTF.

V and J are TRBV27 and TRBJ1-4; no clear D. Trimming stripped 6 bases from V and 8 bases from J, with 22 bases between. The CDR3 is 16 amino acids. CDR1 is MNHEY, CDR2 SMNVEV, per germline (reference sequence). CDR3 amino acids: CASSPGPPTGVEKLFF. The DNA of the CDR3 is TGTGCCAGCAGCCCCGGGCCCCCGACGGGTGTGGAAAAACTGTTTTTT.

The chain has TRBV19 and TRBJ1-1; D perhaps matches TRBD1 (5 bases). The ends were cut back, 6 bases at V and 0 bases at J, with 17 bases in the middle. Germline lookup yields CDR1 LNHDA and CDR2 SQIVND (reference sequence). The CDR3 loop spans 16 amino acids. The CDR3 coding sequence is TGTGCCAGTAGCCCTAGGGTAGGGACGATGAACACTGAAGCTTTCTTT. The encoded protein is CASSPRVGTMNTEAFF. The variable domain in full, with the rest retrieved from reference TRBV19 and TRBJ1-1, is DGGITQSPKYLFRKEGQNVTLSCEQNLNHDAMYWYRQDPGQGLRLIYYSQIVNDFQKGDIAEGYSVSREKKESFPLTVTSAQKNPTAFYLCASSPRVGTMNTEAFFGQGTRLTVV.

The chain couples TRBV5-6 to TRBJ1-4; D is ambiguous. Germline V CDR1 and CDR2: SGHDT, YYEEEE. The length of the CDR3 is 15 residues. V lost 2 bases to trimming and J lost 1 base, with 9 bases between them. CDR3 in amino acids: CASSFRGRTNEKLFF. The CDR3 region has the DNA TGTGCCAGCAGCTTTCGCGGAAGAACTAATGAAAAACTGTTTTTT.

The V and J genes are TRBV2 and TRBJ2-2, with 10 bases aligning to TRBD1. V lost 6 bases, J lost 4 bases, and 5 bases stayed unmatched. The germline CDR1 and CDR2 sequences are SNHLY and FYNNEI. This CDR3 spans 15 amino acids. DNA of the CDR3: TGTGCCAGCAGGAGGGACAGGGGTTCCACCGGGGAGCTGTTTTTT. Its protein is CASRRDRGSTGELFF.